This T cell receptor beta chain was found in a study of blood T cell repertoires in COVID-19. Data came from immunoSEQ multiplex PCR; TCRdb stores just in-frame clones and leaves some out. The sample has 150,000 to 200,000 clones; roughly 91% are singletons. This CDR3 is 13 amino acids long. CDR1 is MNHGY and CDR2 is SVAAGI in the germline V gene. V lost 4 bases to trimming and J lost 7 bases; unmatched junction nucleotides: 3. Sequenced: peripheral blood. The TCR sequence derives from a woman in her fifties or sixties with acute or convalescent COVID-19. The chain links TRBV6-9 to TRBJ2-1; TRBD2 aligns across 8 bases. CDR3 coding DNA: TGTGCCAGCAGTTGCGGGGGGCTTAATGAGCAGTTCTTC. Protein product: CASSCGGLNEQFF.